The present T cell receptor beta chain was sequenced within a study of early T cells in non-severe SARS-CoV-2 infection (dated by TCRdb to about 2021). As for the study more broadly: Bulk RNA from unsorted whole blood was used for TCR sequencing, so alpha and beta chains could not be paired.

On this clonotype itself: Its recognized antigen is unknown. There are no base qualities to consult, and no much larger clone falls within one base.

Set within a cohort of healthcare workers in London, UK, this nested case-control study involved weekly PCR testing of nasopharyngeal swabs along with blood sampling. Healthcare workers were recruited between 23 and 31 March 2020, during the week of the UK lockdown, and were followed weekly for up to 16 weeks. The library came from 5' RACE. The instrument was a NextSeq 500. In the TCR library protocol, unique molecular identifiers were attached to individual cDNA molecules to correct for PCR bias and sequencing error. Both TCR alpha and beta chains were sequenced, and tight co-correlation was observed between alpha and beta sequence abundances in each sample. Turning to the authors' computational methods: Decombinator V4 was used to perform V gene, J gene and CDR3 annotation of TCR sequences. Expanded TCRs were defined as changing significantly between any two time points under a Poisson model with p below 0.0001. TCR abundances were normalised to the total number of TCRs sequenced per sample and were expressed as counts per million. MAIT TCRs were defined by TRAV1-2 paired with TRAJ12, TRAJ20 or TRAJ33, and iNKT TCRs by TRAV10 paired with TRAJ18. VDJdb, accessed 1 November 2021, was searched for CMV, EBV and SARS-CoV-2 annotated TCRs, with TCRs annotated for multiple antigens excluded. TCRdb's own reprocessing of the public reads used fastp at Q25 and MiXCR and kept productive beta chains. CDR3 protein sequences are deduplicated, and each keeps its most common genes and DNA. The V and J calls here are based on TCRdb, not the publication. This sample is represented by tens of thousands of distinct CDR3 sequences; less than 5% of them were singletons. The ten largest clones add up to 4.9% of the sample.

From cysteine to phenylalanine, the CDR3 is 14 amino acids long. Only the CDR3 portion is preserved as DNA: 42 bases, with reading frame beginning at the first base. V has 10 bases trimmed and J has 0 bases trimmed; junction bases matching no gene number 6. Sequences SEHNR (CDR1) and FQNEAQ (CDR2) are obtained from the germline V gene (reference sequence). The investigation overall reported the following: Matching against VDJdb was skewed toward anti-spike CD8 responses, likely underestimated virus-specific expansions, and missed private and CD4 specificities.

Sequencing was performed on whole blood. The TCR sequence derives from an adult who was a healthcare worker with PCR-confirmed SARS-CoV-2 infection or an uninfected control (not recorded which). Here the chain combines TRBV7-9 and TRBJ2-1, with 7 bases aligning to TRBD1. The CDR3 protein is CATGTDSSYNEQFF. The sequenced DNA is TGTGCCACGGGGACAGATAGCTCCTACAATGAGCAGTTCTTC.